Reported below is one T cell receptor (beta chain). Its specificity is unknown. This specimen comes from a study of tissue T cells after allogeneic stem cell transplantation. Overall study context: Tissue samples with histologically apparent lymphocytes on H&E review were prioritized for sequencing.

TCRbeta CDR3 was sequenced at survey depth with template counts. Only in-frame clones appear in the TCRdb table, and some are missing; sequencing was by immunoSEQ multiplex PCR. This table holds approximately 3,700 clones, about three quarters found once. The CDR3 has 12 residues. With 1 base removed from V and 3 bases from J, the gap between germline ends came to 4 bases. Per the germline V gene, CDR1 is SGHDN and CDR2 is FVKESK. Study-wide findings and caveats: Tissue-detected TCR repertoire was only partly captured by blood and spleen T cells. Across patients, clones rarely overlapped, yet motif clusters were shared tissue-specifically.

The chain combines TRBV14 with TRBJ2-7; D ambiguous. This clonotype originated in a woman between 18 and 55 years old with breast cancer. Specimen: left colon tissue, collected at autopsy. The CDR3 protein is CASSQGGYEQYF. Here the CDR3 DNA reads TGTGCCAGCAGCCAAGGGGGCTACGAGCAGTACTTC. The entire variable domain, with the rest obtained from reference TRBV14 and TRBJ2-7, is as follows: EAGVTQFPSHSVIEKGQTVTLRCDPISGHDNLYWYRRVMGKEIKFLLHFVKESKQDESGMPNNRFLAERTGGTYSTLKVQPAELEDSGVYFCASSQGGYEQYFGPGTRLTVT.